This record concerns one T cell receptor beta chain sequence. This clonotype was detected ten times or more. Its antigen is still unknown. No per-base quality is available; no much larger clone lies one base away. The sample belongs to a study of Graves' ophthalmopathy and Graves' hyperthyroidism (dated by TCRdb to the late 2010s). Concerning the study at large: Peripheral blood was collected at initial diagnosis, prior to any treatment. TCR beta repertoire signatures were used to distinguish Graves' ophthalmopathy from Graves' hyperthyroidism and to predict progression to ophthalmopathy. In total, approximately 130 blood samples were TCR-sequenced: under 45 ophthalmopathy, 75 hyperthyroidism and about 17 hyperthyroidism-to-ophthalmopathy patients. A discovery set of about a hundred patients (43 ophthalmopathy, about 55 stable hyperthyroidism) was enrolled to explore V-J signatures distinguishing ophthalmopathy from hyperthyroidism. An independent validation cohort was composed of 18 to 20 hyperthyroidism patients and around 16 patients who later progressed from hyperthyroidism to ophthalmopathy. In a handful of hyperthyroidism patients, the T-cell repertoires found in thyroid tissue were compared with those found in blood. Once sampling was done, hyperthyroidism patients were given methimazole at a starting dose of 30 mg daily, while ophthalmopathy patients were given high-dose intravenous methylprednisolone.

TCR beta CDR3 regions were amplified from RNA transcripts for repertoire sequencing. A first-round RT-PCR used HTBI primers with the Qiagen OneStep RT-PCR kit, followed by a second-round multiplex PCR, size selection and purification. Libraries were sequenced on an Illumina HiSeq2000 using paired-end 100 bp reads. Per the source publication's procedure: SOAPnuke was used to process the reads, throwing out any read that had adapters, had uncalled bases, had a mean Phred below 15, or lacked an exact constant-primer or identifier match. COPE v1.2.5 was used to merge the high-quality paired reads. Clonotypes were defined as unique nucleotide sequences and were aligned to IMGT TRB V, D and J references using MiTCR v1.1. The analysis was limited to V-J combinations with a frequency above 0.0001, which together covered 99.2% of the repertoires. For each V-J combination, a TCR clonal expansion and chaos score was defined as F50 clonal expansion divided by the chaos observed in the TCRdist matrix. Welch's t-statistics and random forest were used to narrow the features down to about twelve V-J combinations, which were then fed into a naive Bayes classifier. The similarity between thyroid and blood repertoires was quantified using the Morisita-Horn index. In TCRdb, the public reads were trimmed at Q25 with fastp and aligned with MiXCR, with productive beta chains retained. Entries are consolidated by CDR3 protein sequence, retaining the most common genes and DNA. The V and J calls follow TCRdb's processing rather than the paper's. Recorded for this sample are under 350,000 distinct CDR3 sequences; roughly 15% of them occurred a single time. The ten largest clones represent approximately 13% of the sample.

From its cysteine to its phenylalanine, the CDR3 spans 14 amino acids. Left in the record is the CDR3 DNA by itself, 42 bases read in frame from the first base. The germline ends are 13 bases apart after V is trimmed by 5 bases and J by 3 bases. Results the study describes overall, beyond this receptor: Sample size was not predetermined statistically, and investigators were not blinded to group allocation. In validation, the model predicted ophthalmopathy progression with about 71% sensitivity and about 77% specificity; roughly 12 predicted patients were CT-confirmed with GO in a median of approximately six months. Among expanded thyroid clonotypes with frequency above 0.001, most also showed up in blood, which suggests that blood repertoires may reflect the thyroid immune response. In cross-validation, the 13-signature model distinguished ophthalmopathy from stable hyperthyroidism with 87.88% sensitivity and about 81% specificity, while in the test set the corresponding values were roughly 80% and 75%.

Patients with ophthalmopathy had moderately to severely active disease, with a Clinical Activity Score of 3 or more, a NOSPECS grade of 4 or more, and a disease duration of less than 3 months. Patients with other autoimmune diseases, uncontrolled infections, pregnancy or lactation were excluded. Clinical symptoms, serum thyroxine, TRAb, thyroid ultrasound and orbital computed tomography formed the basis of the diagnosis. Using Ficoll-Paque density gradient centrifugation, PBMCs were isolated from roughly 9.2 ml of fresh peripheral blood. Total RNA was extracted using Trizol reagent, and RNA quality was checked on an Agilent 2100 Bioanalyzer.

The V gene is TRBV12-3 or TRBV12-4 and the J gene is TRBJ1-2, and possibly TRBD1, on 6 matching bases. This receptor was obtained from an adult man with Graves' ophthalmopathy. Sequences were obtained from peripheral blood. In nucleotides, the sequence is TGTGCCAGCAGTCGTGACCAGGGGTACTATGGCTACACCTTC. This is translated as CASSRDQGYYGYTF.